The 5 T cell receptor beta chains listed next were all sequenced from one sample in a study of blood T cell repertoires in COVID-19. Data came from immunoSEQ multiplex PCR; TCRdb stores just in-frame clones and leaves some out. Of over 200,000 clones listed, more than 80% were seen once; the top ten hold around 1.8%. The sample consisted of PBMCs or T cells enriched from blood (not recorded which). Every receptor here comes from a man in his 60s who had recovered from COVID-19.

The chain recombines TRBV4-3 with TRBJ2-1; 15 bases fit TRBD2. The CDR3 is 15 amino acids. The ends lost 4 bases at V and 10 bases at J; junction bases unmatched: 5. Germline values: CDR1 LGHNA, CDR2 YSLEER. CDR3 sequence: CASSLLGTSGGEQFF. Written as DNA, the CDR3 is TGCGCCAGCAGCCTCCTCGGGACTAGCGGGGGGGAGCAGTTCTTC.

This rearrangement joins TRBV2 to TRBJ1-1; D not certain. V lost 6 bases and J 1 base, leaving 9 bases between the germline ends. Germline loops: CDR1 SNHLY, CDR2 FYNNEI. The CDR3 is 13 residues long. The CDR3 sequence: CASSIYKNTEAFF. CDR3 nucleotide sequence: TGTGCCAGCAGCATATACAAGAACACTGAAGCTTTCTTT. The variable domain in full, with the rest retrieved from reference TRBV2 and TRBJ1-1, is EPEVTQTPSHQVTQMGQEVILRCVPISNHLYFYWYRQILGQKVEFLVSFYNNEISEKSEIFDDQFSVERPDGSNFTLKIRSTKLEDSAMYFCASSIYKNTEAFFGQGTRLTVV.

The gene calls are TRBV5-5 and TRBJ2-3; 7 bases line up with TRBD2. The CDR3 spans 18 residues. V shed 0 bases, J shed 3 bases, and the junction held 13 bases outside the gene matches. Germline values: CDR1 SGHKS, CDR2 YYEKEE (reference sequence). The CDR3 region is CASSLAGGVFGRTDTQYF. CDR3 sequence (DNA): TGTGCCAGCAGCTTGGCGGGCGGGGTATTCGGGAGGACAGATACGCAGTATTTT. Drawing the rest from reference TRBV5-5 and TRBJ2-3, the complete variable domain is DAGVTQSPTHLIKTRGQQVTLRCSPISGHKSVSWYQQVLGQGPQFIFQYYEKEERGRGNFPDRFSARQFPNYSSELNVNALLLGDSALYLCASSLAGGVFGRTDTQYFGPGTRLTVL.

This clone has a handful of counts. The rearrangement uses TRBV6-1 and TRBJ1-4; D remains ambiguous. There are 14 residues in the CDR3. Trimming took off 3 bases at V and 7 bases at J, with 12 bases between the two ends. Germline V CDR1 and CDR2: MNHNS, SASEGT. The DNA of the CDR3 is TGTGCCAGCAGTGAGTCGTGGGGAGGTGAAAAACTGTTTTTT. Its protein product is CASSESWGGEKLFF.

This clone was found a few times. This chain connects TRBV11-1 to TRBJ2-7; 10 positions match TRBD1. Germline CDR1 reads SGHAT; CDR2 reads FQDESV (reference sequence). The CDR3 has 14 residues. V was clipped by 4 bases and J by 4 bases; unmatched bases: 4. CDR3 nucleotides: TGTGCCAGCAGCTCGAGGGACAGGGGATACGAGCAGTACTTC. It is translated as CASSSRDRGYEQYF. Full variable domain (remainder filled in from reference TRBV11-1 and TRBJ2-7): EAEVAQSPRYKITEKSQAVAFWCDPISGHATLYWYRQILGQGPELLVQFQDESVVDDSQLPKDRFSAERLKGVDSTLKIQPAELGDSAMYLCASSSRDRGYEQYFGPGTRLTVT.